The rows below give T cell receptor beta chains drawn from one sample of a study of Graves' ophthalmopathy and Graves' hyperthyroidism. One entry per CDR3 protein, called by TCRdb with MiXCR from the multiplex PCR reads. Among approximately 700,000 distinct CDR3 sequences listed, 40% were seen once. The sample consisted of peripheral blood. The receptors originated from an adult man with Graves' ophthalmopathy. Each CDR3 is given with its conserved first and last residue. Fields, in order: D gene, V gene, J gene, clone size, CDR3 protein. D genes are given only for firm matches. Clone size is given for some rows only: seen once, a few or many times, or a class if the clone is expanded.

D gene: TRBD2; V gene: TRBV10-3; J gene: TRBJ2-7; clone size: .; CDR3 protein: CAISDSLGLNF
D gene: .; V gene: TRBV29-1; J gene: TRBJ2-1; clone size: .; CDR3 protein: CSVNSGALGNEQFF
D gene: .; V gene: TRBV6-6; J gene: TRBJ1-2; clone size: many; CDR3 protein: CASRGAEGYTF
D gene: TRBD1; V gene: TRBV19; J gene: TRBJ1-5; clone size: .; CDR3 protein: CASSDAGTAIKSNQPQHF
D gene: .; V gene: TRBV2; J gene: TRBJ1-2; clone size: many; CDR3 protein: CASSEQGSTNYGYTF
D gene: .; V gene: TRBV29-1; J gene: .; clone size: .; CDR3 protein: CSVGHRFNEQFF
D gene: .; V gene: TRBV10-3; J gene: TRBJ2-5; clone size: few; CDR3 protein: CASSSLRAVQETQYF
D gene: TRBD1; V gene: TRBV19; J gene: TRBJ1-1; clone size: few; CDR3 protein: CASSISPGTGNLDEAFF
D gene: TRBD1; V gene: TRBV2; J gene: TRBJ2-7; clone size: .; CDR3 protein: CASSGTGGGTREQYF
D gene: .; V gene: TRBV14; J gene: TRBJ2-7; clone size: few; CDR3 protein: CASSQGGQSYEQYF
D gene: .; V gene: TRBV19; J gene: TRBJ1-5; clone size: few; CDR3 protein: CASSMYGPEGQPQHF
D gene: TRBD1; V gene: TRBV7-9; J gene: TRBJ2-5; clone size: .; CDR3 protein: CASSSDRAALKTQYF
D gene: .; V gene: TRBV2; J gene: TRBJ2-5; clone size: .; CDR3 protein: CASSARVQETQYF
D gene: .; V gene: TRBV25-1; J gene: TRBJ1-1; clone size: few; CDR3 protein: CASSDSAGNLNEAFF
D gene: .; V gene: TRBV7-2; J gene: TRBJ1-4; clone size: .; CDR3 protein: CASSQGPEGVGEKLFF
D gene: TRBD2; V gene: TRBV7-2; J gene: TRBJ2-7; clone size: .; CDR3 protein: CASSTGLAGIYEQYF
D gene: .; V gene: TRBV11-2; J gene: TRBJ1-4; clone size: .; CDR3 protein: CASSVRVREKLFF
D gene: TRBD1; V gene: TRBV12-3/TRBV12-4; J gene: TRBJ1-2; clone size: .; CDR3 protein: CASSFTGGAGVRGYTF
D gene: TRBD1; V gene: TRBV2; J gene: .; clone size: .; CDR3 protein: CASRGTGRTEQFF
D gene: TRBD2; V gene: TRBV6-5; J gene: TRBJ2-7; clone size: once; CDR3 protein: CASSYSSGRAYYEQYF
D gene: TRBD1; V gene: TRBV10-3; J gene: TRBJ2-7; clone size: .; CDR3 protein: CASGPGQGEGQYF
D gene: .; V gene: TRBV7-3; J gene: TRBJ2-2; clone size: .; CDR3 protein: CASSLEWGGHGELFF
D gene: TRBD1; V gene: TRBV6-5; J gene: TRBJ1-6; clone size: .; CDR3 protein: CASRFGQENSPLHF
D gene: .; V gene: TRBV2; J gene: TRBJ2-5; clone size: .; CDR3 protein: CASRQGIEETQYF
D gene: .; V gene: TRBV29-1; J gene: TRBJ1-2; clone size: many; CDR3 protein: CSATDSYGYTF
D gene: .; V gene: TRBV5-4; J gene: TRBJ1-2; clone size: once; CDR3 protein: CASSLWGPEGGYTF
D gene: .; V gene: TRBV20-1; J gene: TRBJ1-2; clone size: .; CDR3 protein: CSARDRNLYGYTF
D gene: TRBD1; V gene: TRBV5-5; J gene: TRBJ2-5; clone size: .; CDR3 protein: CASSWGRTGQETQYF
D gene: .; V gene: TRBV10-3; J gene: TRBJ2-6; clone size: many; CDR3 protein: CATQGYSGANVLTF
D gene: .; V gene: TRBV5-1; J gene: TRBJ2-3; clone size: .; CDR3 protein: CASSSHSGTSTDTQYF
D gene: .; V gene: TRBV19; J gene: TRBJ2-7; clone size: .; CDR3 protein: CASSIAGTSLTHEQYF
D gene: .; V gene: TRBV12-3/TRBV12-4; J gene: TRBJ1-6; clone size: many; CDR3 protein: CASGRTIAPLHF
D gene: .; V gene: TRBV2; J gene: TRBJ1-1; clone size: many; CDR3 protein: CASSGTPSAAEAFF
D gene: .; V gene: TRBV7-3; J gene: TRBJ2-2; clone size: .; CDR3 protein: CASRLAGPTGELFF
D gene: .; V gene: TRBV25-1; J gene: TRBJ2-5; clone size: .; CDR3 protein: CARGAGEQTQYF
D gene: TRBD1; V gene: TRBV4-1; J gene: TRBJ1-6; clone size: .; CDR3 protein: CASSQSLGGVGNSPLHF
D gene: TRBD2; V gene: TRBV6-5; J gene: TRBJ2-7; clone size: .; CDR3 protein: CASSYVTSGAYEQYF
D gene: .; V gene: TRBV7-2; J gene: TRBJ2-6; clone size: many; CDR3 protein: CASSLGRRSGANVLTF
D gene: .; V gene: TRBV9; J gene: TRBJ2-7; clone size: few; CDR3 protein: CASSVDHRVGEQYF
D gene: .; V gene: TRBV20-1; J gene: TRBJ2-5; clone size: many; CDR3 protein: CSARRTSRETQYF
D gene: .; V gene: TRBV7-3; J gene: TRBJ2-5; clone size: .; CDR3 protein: CASSIIPEETQYF
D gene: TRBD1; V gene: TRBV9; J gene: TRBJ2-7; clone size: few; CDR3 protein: CASSEGTGGPYEQYF
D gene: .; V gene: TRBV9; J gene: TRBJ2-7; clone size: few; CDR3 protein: CASSVGRGDSGSYEQYF
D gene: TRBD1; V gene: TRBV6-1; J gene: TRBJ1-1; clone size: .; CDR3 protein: CASSRAVGTGRRGTEAFF
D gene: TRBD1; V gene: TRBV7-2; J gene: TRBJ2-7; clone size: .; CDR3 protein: CASSARTGGSYEQYF
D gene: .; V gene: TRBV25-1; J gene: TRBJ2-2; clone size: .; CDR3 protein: CACSASWPRNTGELFF
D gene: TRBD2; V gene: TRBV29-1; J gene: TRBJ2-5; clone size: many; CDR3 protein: CSVEPPLAGVGETQYF
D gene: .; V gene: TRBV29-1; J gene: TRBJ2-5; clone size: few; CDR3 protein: CSVGQRAETQYF
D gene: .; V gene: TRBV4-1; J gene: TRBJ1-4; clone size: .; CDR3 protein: CASSQGSGPIWEKLFF
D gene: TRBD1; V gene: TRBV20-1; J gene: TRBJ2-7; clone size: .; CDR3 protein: CSARRDRNAYEQYF